The 32 T cell receptor beta chains in this list originate from one sample, sequenced in a study of cytomegalovirus exposure and HLA in healthy donors. It was with 60 Vbeta and 13 Jbeta primers that the PCR ran. Assay used: immunoSEQ multiplex PCR; TCRdb lists only in-frame clones, some missing. This sample has about 120,000 clones; approximately 8.6% occur once, and the top ten carry about 6%. Sequencing was done on a sample of PBMCs. The receptors were gathered from a woman in her 40s in good health and CMV-seropositive.

V gene TRBV7-7 combines with J gene TRBJ2-5; no reliable D call. The CDR3 is 14 residues long. CDR1 and CDR2 (germline): SSHAT, FNYEAQ (reference sequence). V lost 5 bases and J lost 1, with 11 bases in between. Here the CDR3 reads CASSPGAVQETQYF. CDR3 in DNA: TGTGCCAGCAGCCCAGGCGCCGTCCAAGAGACCCAGTACTTC.

The chain joins TRBV6-1 to TRBJ2-1; 9 nucleotides align to TRBD1. V gave up 6 bases and J gave up 9 bases; unmatched junction bases: 12. Germline CDR1 and CDR2: MNHNS and SASEGT. This CDR3 spans 15 amino acids. The CDR3 region has the DNA TGTGCCAGCAGATCCGGGACAGGGAGGAGGAGTGAGCAGTTCTTC. Residues: CASRSGTGRRSEQFF.

Of note for this clone: The conserved phenylalanine or tryptophan normally closing the CDR3 is absent here, so this likely arose from a read error. J is TRBJ2-2 and V is TRBV5-4; D might be TRBD1 (6 bases). CDR3 size: 18 residues. Germline V gene sequence: CDR1 SGHNT, CDR2 YYREEE (reference sequence). Trimming left V 0 bases short and J 1 base short, with 16 bases between. The CDR3 bases are TGTGCCAGCAGCTTGGCCCAGTTCGGGACACGGAACACCGGGGAGCTGTTTGTT. Encoded protein: CASSLAQFGTRNTGELFV.

This rearrangement joins TRBV11-1 to TRBJ2-2; TRBD1 matches at 10 bases. Trimming cost V 4 bases and J 6 bases; bases outside gene matches: 11. This CDR3 region has 17 residues. Germline V lookup: CDR1 SGHAT, CDR2 FQDESV (reference sequence). CDR3 sequence reads: CASSSRQGAARAGELFF. DNA of the CDR3: TGTGCCAGCAGCTCTAGACAGGGGGCGGCTAGGGCCGGGGAGCTGTTTTTT.

The chain joins TRBV19 to TRBJ1-3; 10 bases are a match to TRBD1. V shed 5 bases, J shed 8 bases, and the junction held 12 bases outside the gene matches. The CDR3 sequence is 16 residues long. CDR1 is LNHDA, CDR2 SQIVND, per germline (reference sequence). As DNA, the CDR3 is TGTGCCAGTAGTGCCGACAGGGGGCGCGATGCAGACACCATATATTTT. This sequence encodes CASSADRGRDADTIYF.

The sample holds a few counts of this clone. The rearrangement joins TRBV11-2 to TRBJ1-6, with 7 bases aligning to TRBD1. The germline gives CDR1 SGHAT, CDR2 FQNNGV. Unmatched junction bases numbered 14, after V lost 5 bases and J lost 7 bases. This CDR3 is 17 amino acids long. The CDR3 sequence is CASSGEAFTGVNSPLHF. CDR3 DNA: TGTGCCAGCAGCGGAGAGGCGTTTACAGGGGTGAATTCACCCCTCCACTTT.

The chain couples TRBV6-1 to TRBJ2-7; 7 bases map to TRBD1. The CDR3 runs 13 residues. Germline trimming cut 5 bases from V and 5 bases from J; bases unmatched to any gene: 6. In germline, CDR1 is MNHNS, CDR2 SASEGT. The CDR3 spells CASSLQGVNEQYF. The CDR3 DNA is TGTGCCAGCAGTCTCCAGGGGGTCAACGAGCAGTACTTC.

This clone occurred a few times. The chain couples TRBV5-6 to TRBJ1-4, with D perhaps TRBD1 (5 bases). This CDR3 comprises 15 residues. V gave up 3 bases and J gave up 2 bases, with 11 bases separating them. Looked up from germline, CDR1 is SGHDT and CDR2 is YYEEEE. CDR3 coding DNA: TGTGCCAGCAGCTGGGGCCCGTCCACTAATGAAAAACTGTTTTTT. It is translated as CASSWGPSTNEKLFF.

The sample holds a few counts of this clone. J is TRBJ2-1 and V is TRBV9; tentative D call: TRBD2 (6 bases). CDR1 SGDLS and CDR2 YYNGEE come from the germline V gene. Trimming removed 4 bases from V and 6 bases from J, with 20 bases in between. CDR3 size: 16 residues. DNA of the CDR3: TGTGCCAGCAGCCCCTCGAGGGGAGGACTGGCCAATGAGCAGTTCTTC. It yields the protein CASSPSRGGLANEQFF.

The rearrangement uses TRBV5-1 and TRBJ2-1; no definite D call. CDR3 length equals 14 residues. The germline CDR1 and CDR2 sequences are SGHRS and YFSETQ. V lost 0 bases and J lost 0, with 4 bases in between. The CDR3 region has the DNA TGCGCCAGCAGCTTGGAGAGCTCCTACAATGAGCAGTTCTTC. Translation: CASSLESSYNEQFF.

This clone was picked up one time. The CDR3 nucleotides read TGTGCCAGTAGTATATACTCGGTGAACACTGAAGCTTTCTTT. Translating gives CASSIYSVNTEAFF. The J gene is TRBJ1-1, the V gene TRBV19; unclear D gene. CDR1 is LNHDA, CDR2 SQIVND, per germline (reference sequence). The V end was cut by 2 bases, the J end by 0 bases, with 7 bases between. The CDR3 runs to 14 residues.

The rearrangement uses TRBV10-1 and TRBJ1-1; weak D call: TRBD1 (5 bases). The germline V gene encodes CDR1 WNHNN and CDR2 SYGVQD (reference sequence). The CDR3 is 11 residues long. V was shortened by 8 bases and J by 3 bases, with 7 bases between the two germline ends. CDR3 region: CASAGDTEAFF. CDR3 in DNA: TGCGCCAGCGCGGGGGACACTGAAGCTTTCTTT.

This clone has more than one count but fewer than ten. The chain joins TRBV18 to TRBJ1-1; D call uncertain. Germline assignment: CDR1 KGHSH and CDR2 LQKENI. V shed 1 base and J shed 0 bases, with 9 bases lying between them. The CDR3 runs to 15 residues. The CDR3 nucleotides are TGTGCCAGCTCACCACTATCACACATGAACACTGAAGCTTTCTTT. Translated, it gives CASSPLSHMNTEAFF. Combining the CDR3 with reference TRBV18 and TRBJ1-1 gives the whole variable domain NAGVMQNPRHLVRRRGQEARLRCSPMKGHSHVYWYRQLPEEGLKFMVYLQKENIIDESGMPKERFSAEFPKEGPSILRIQQVVRGDSAAYFCASSPLSHMNTEAFFGQGTRLTVV.

The chain employs TRBV5-1 and TRBJ2-2; 9 nucleotides line up with TRBD1. The CDR3 is 14 residues long. V was clipped by 4 bases and J by 7 bases; unmatched bases: 5. Germline CDR1 is SGHRS and CDR2 is YFSETQ. CDR3 region: CASSRGQGGGELFF. CDR3 nucleotides: TGCGCCAGCAGCCGGGGACAGGGAGGCGGGGAGCTGTTTTTT.

The genes are TRBV18 and TRBJ1-1; no definite D call. This CDR3 is 14 amino acids long. The V end lost 4 bases, the J end lost 1 base, and 10 bases lay between the germline ends. Germline CDR1 KGHSH, CDR2 LQKENI. The chain's CDR3 is CASSRNPGNTEAFF. As DNA, the CDR3 is TGTGCCAGCTCACGGAATCCGGGGAACACTGAAGCTTTCTTT.

The V gene is TRBV5-1, the J gene TRBJ1-4; 9 positions match TRBD1. V trimming: 4 bases; J trimming: 0 bases; junction bases outside the gene matches: 10. Germline V CDR1 and CDR2: SGHRS, YFSETQ. This CDR3 is built from 18 residues. Here the CDR3 reads CASSRGTGLQATNEKLFF. The CDR3 DNA follows: TGCGCCAGCAGCAGAGGGACAGGGCTTCAGGCAACTAATGAAAAACTGTTTTTT.

This clone was picked up a small number of times. This chain connects TRBV6-1 to TRBJ1-2; no clear D. The CDR3 is made up of 13 amino acids. Germline CDR1 is MNHNS and CDR2 is SASEGT. Trimming removed 1 base at V and 4 bases at J, with 7 bases between. Here the CDR3 DNA reads TGTGCCAGCAGTGAAGTTAGAGGCTATGGCTACACCTTC. Encoded protein: CASSEVRGYGYTF.

This clone has a handful of counts. V usage is TRBV28 and J usage is TRBJ2-6, with a weak D call TRBD2 (6 bases). This CDR3 has 16 amino acids. CDR1 and CDR2 (germline): MDHEN, SYDVKM. Between the trimmed V and J ends, which lost 5 bases and 0 bases, there was a span of 11 bases. CDR3 loop: CASSPGGPSGANVLTF. CDR3 nucleotides: TGTGCCAGCAGTCCCGGGGGACCCTCTGGGGCCAACGTCCTGACTTTC.

This clone was detected only a few times. This sequence joins TRBV14 and TRBJ2-5; D is undetermined. The CDR3 loop spans 13 amino acids. V dropped 4 bases and J dropped 1 base, with 7 bases sitting between them. From germline, CDR1 is SGHDN and CDR2 FVKESK. The CDR3 sequence: CASSRRIQETQYF. The CDR3 DNA sequence: TGTGCCAGCAGCCGGCGGATCCAAGAGACCCAGTACTTC.

The chain uses TRBV10-1 and TRBJ1-5; D is ambiguous. Germline-derived CDR1 and CDR2 are WNHNN and SYGVQD (reference sequence). Trimming removed 3 bases at V and 10 bases at J, with 13 bases between. CDR3 length: 13 amino acids. As DNA, the CDR3 is TGCGCCAGCAGTGATAGCGGACGAAGTCCCCAGCATTTT. Encoded protein: CASSDSGRSPQHF.

CDR3 in amino acids: CAASQGSTYEQYF. The CDR3 DNA sequence: TGTGCCGCCTCACAGGGAAGCACCTACGAGCAGTACTTC. The chain carries TRBV30 and TRBJ2-7; D might be TRBD1 (6 bases). The length of the CDR3 is 13 residues. Looked up from germline, CDR1 is GTSNPN and CDR2 is SVGIG (reference sequence). The ends were cut back, 8 bases at V and 2 bases at J, with 16 bases in the middle. Complete variable domain (other parts from reference TRBV30 and TRBJ2-7): SQTIHQWPATLVQPVGSPLSLECTVEGTSNPNLYWYRQAAGRGLQLLFYSVGIGQISSEVPQNLSASRPQDRQFILSSKKLLLSDSGFYLCAASQGSTYEQYFGPGTRLTVT.

This rearrangement joins TRBV28 to TRBJ1-5; TRBD1 agrees at 9 bases. Unmatched junction bases numbered 15, after V lost 8 bases and J lost 7 bases. There are 16 residues in the CDR3. Germline CDR1 is MDHEN and CDR2 is SYDVKM. CDR3 loop: CASPSSGQGSEQPQHF. For the CDR3, the DNA is TGTGCCAGCCCGTCGTCGGGACAGGGAAGTGAACAGCCCCAGCATTTT. Full variable domain (rest looked up from reference TRBV28 and TRBJ1-5): DVKVTQSSRYLVKRTGEKVFLECVQDMDHENMFWYRQDPGLGLRLIYFSYDVKMKEKGDIPEGYSVSREKKERFSLILESASTNQTSMYLCASPSSGQGSEQPQHFGDGTRLSIL.

This chain uses TRBV15 with TRBJ2-7; D unresolved. The CDR3 is 15 residues long. Germline loops: CDR1 LNHNV, CDR2 YYDKDF (reference sequence). The V end was cut by 0 bases, the J end by 0 bases, with 9 bases between. CDR3 sequence: CATSRDRRSSYEQYF. The CDR3 nucleotides read TGTGCCACCAGCAGAGACCGGCGGAGCTCCTACGAGCAGTACTTC. Complete variable domain (other parts from reference TRBV15 and TRBJ2-7): DAMVIQNPRYQVTQFGKPVTLSCSQTLNHNVMYWYQQKSSQAPKLLFHYYDKDFNNEADTPDNFQSRRPNTSFCFLDIRSPGLGDTAMYLCATSRDRRSSYEQYFGPGTRLTVT.

The CDR3 region has the DNA TGCGCCAGCAGCTTGTTTGCGTACTCTAACCCGGGGGGGCCAGGTAATGAGCAGTTCTTC. This codes for CASSLFAYSNPGGPGNEQFF. The chain joins TRBV5-1 to TRBJ2-1; 8 nucleotides match TRBD2. Germline V gene lookup returns CDR1 SGHRS and CDR2 YFSETQ. The V segment lost 1 base and the J segment 7 bases; nucleotides outside the gene matches: 22. The CDR3 is 20 amino acids.

This clone turned up a few times. The chain combines TRBV5-1 with TRBJ1-1; 8 bases align to TRBD1. Trimming at V came to 6 bases and at J to 1 base, leaving 8 bases not matched to a gene. The CDR3 spans 15 residues. The V gene's germline CDR1 is SGHRS and CDR2 YFSETQ. CDR3 region: CASTPRQGWNTEAFF. The CDR3 DNA reads TGCGCCAGCACCCCACGACAGGGGTGGAACACTGAAGCTTTCTTT.

This clone has only a few counts. Because it lacks the conserved phenylalanine or tryptophan at the end, this CDR3 is likely a read error. The CDR3 here is CASSLVRDRKDTEAFV. The DNA of the CDR3 is TGTGCCAGCAGCTTGGTAAGGGACAGGAAGGACACTGAAGCTTTCGTT. The chain uses TRBV5-6 and TRBJ1-1; TRBD1 matches at 8 bases. In germline, CDR1 is SGHDT, CDR2 YYEEEE. J was trimmed by 3 bases and V by 0 bases; bases with no gene match: 7. This CDR3 is 16 amino acids long.

This rearrangement joins TRBV2 to TRBJ1-5; 9 bases align to TRBD1. The CDR3 spans 17 residues. CDR1 is SNHLY, CDR2 FYNNEI, per germline. V dropped 6 bases and J dropped 0; count of bases not matched to a gene: 9. CDR3 in amino acids: CASRGTGKNYSNQPQHF. The CDR3 nucleotides are TGTGCCAGCAGGGGGACAGGGAAAAACTATAGCAATCAGCCCCAGCATTTT.

This clone was seen only a few times. The V call is TRBV11-2, the J call TRBJ1-1, with 10 positions matching TRBD1. The germline V gene encodes CDR1 SGHAT and CDR2 FQNNGV. V was pared by 5 bases and J by 0 bases, with 12 bases of the junction left unmatched. CDR3 length: 18 residues. The CDR3 region is CASSLSLGQGMVNTEAFF. The CDR3 coding sequence is TGTGCCAGCAGCCTATCCCTGGGACAGGGGATGGTGAACACTGAAGCTTTCTTT.

As to this clone: An end of the junction does not agree with germline; a read error may underlie this. This sequence joins TRBV6-1 and TRBJ1-4, with D perhaps matching TRBD1 (5 bases). Germline lookup yields CDR1 MNHNS and CDR2 SASEGT. The CDR3 covers 14 residues. The chain's CDR3 is CASSDILGGETLFF. The CDR3, as DNA: TGTGCCAGCAGTGACATCCTCGGGGGAGAAACACTGTTTTTT.

The J gene is TRBJ1-2, the V gene TRBV4-1; 8 nucleotides line up with TRBD1. CDR3 size: 15 residues. The trim removed 4 bases at V and 2 bases at J, leaving 6 bases unmatched. Germline lookup yields CDR1 MGHRA and CDR2 YSYEKL. The CDR3 loop is CASSLRQGPNYGYTF. CDR3 sequence (DNA): TGCGCCAGCAGCCTAAGACAGGGGCCCAACTATGGCTACACCTTC.

The chain couples TRBV5-1 to TRBJ1-2, with 8 bases lining up with TRBD1. The V gene end was trimmed by 0 bases and the J gene end by 8 bases; junction bases not matched to a gene: 9. This CDR3 has 15 amino acids. Germline-derived CDR1 and CDR2 are SGHRS and YFSETQ. The CDR3 sequence: CASSLGQGNIGGYTF. In DNA, the CDR3 is TGCGCCAGCAGCTTGGGACAGGGGAACATTGGCGGCTACACCTTC.

This chain connects TRBV16 to TRBJ1-1; 11 bases match TRBD1. Per germline, CDR1 KGHSY and CDR2 FQNENV. V was pared by 6 bases and J by 1 base, with 7 bases of the junction left unmatched. The length of the CDR3 is 16 residues. The CDR3 protein is CASSYGQGAGNTEAFF. The DNA of the CDR3 is TGTGCCAGCAGTTATGGACAGGGGGCAGGGAACACTGAAGCTTTCTTT.